The rows below give T cell receptor beta chains drawn from one sample of a study of blood T cell repertoires in COVID-19. The table came from immunoSEQ multiplex PCR; TCRdb's copy has only in-frame clones and leaves some out. The table has about 410,000 clones, 70% to 90% seen once. Specimen: peripheral blood. The receptors shown here come from a woman in her twenties or thirties with active or convalescent COVID-19. Each CDR3 is given with its conserved first and last residue. The D gene is left open where the match is weak. A clone size is listed for some rows: how often the clone was seen (once, few, many), or a class if it is expanded.

v_call,d_call,clone_size,j_call,cdr3_nt,cdr3_aa
TRBV29-1,NA,once,TRBJ1-4,TGCAGCGGAAGAGGGGGTGGGGATGAAAAACTGTTTTTT,CSGRGGGDEKLFF
TRBV6-4,TRBD2,NA,TRBJ2-1,TGTGCCAGCACCCCGACTAGCGGGGACTACAATGAGCAGTTCTTC,CASTPTSGDYNEQFF
TRBV7-6,NA,NA,TRBJ1-2,TGTGCCAGCAGCTTAAGGTGGGGGGTGACGGAGAGCTACACCTTC,CASSLRWGVTESYTF
TRBV7-2,NA,once,TRBJ1-1,TGTGCCAGCAGCTCGGGGACGGGGGGCATCACTGAAGCTTTCTTT,CASSSGTGGITEAFF
TRBV14,NA,NA,TRBJ1-1,TGTGCCAGCAGCCACGGGAGCGCTTCGGCTTTCTTT,CASSHGSASAFF
TRBV6-4,TRBD1,NA,TRBJ1-1,TGTGCCAGCAGACACAGGGGAGAGACTGAAGCTTTCTTT,CASRHRGETEAFF
TRBV19,TRBD1,once,TRBJ2-7,TGTGCCAGTAGCCGGACAGGGGCCTACGAGCAGTACTTC,CASSRTGAYEQYF
TRBV19,TRBD1,NA,TRBJ1-2,TGTGCCAGTAGCCCAGGGGGTAACTATGGCTACACCTTC,CASSPGGNYGYTF
TRBV15,TRBD2,NA,TRBJ2-3,TGTGCCACCCGACCCGGACTAGCGTCGACAGATACGCAGTATTTT,CATRPGLASTDTQYF
TRBV6-6,TRBD1,NA,TRBJ1-1,TGTGCCAGCAGTCTGTCGGGGACAGGGTATGTGAACACTGAAGCTTTCTTT,CASSLSGTGYVNTEAFF
TRBV27,NA,NA,TRBJ2-2,TGTGCCAGCGGTCGGAGGGGGAACACCGGGGAGCTGTTTTTT,CASGRRGNTGELFF
TRBV12-5,NA,NA,TRBJ2-7,TGTGCTAGTGGTTTGGACAGACCAGAGGGAGAGCAGTACTTC,CASGLDRPEGEQYF
TRBV2,NA,NA,TRBJ2-1,TGTGCCAGCACCCCCCCTAGTGAGCAGTTCTTC,CASTPPSEQFF
TRBV30,TRBD2,NA,TRBJ2-7,TGTGCCTGGAATAGCGGGAGTATTCCCTACGAGCAGTACTTC,CAWNSGSIPYEQYF
TRBV30,TRBD2,NA,TRBJ2-1,TGTGCCTGTAGGGAGGGTCACAATGAGCAGTTCTTC,CACREGHNEQFF
TRBV19,NA,once,TRBJ2-1,TGTGCCAGTAAACAGTTAAATGAGCAGTTCTTC,CASKQLNEQFF
TRBV11-2,TRBD2,NA,TRBJ2-2,TGTGCCAGCAGCTCGTGGACTAGCGGCACCGGGGAGCTGTTTTTT,CASSSWTSGTGELFF
TRBV10-3,TRBD1,NA,TRBJ1-2,TGTGCCATAGAGGGGGGACAGGGGTTTGGCTACACCTTC,CAIEGGQGFGYTF
TRBV18,NA,NA,TRBJ1-5,TGTGCCAGCTCAGTGTATGGACAGCCTAATCAGCCCCAGCATTTT,CASSVYGQPNQPQHF
TRBV28,TRBD1,NA,TRBJ1-1,TGTGCCAGCAGCCCACCCCCGGGACAGGCGACTGCAGCTTTCTTT,CASSPPPGQATAAFF
TRBV3-1/TRBV3-2,NA,NA,TRBJ1-5,TGTGCCAGCAGCCAAGCGGGGGGGCAGGCCCAGCATTTT,CASSQAGGQAQHF
TRBV11-2,TRBD1,NA,TRBJ2-7,TGTGCCAGCAGAGAAGTTGGGACAGGGTTTTACGAGCAGTACTTC,CASREVGTGFYEQYF
TRBV18,NA,NA,TRBJ2-7,TGTGCCAGCTCACCTCACCCCTTAGCGGCCTCCTTTGAGCAGTACTTC,CASSPHPLAASFEQYF
TRBV19,NA,NA,TRBJ1-2,TGTGCCAGTAGTCCGCAGCTGGGAGGGGGGGCCTATGGCTACACCTTC,CASSPQLGGGAYGYTF
TRBV6-5,TRBD1,NA,TRBJ1-5,TGTGCCAGCAAGGGGGGACAGGAGAACAATCAGCCCCAGCATTTT,CASKGGQENNQPQHF
TRBV27,TRBD1,few,TRBJ2-1,TGTGCCAGCAGTTCGACCGGGACAGGATTCTACAATGAGCAGTTCTTC,CASSSTGTGFYNEQFF
TRBV19,TRBD1,NA,TRBJ1-1,TGTGCCACGACAGGGCTCGAGGCTGAAGCTTTCTTT,CATTGLEAEAFF
TRBV21-1,NA,NA,TRBJ1-3,TGTGCCAGCAGCAAAGTCGGGGACAGGGGGACTGGAAACACCATATATTTT,CASSKVGDRGTGNTIYF
TRBV4-1,TRBD2,NA,TRBJ2-7,TGCGCCAGCAGCCAAGATAAAACTAGCGGGAACTACGAGCAGTACTTC,CASSQDKTSGNYEQYF
TRBV4-1,TRBD1,once,TRBJ2-1,TGCGCCAGCAGCCCCGACAGGGTTTTTGGTCAGGAGCCTCAGTTCTTC,CASSPDRVFGQEPQFF
TRBV7-6,NA,NA,TRBJ1-4,TGTGCCAGCAGCTTTTCATGGCAGGAAGGTGAAAAACTGTTTTTT,CASSFSWQEGEKLFF
TRBV5-1,NA,NA,TRBJ2-5,TGCGCCAGCAGCTTGGTAGGGGAAGTGAGGGAGACCCAGTACTTC,CASSLVGEVRETQYF
TRBV27,NA,NA,TRBJ1-5,TGTGCCAGCAGTTCTATAACAGGGATGAGCAATCAGCCCCAGCATTTT,CASSSITGMSNQPQHF
TRBV9,NA,NA,TRBJ2-7,TGTGCCAGCAGCTCGACAGGAGTACCGGGACTACGTTCTCACGAGCAGTACTTC,CASSSTGVPGLRSHEQYF
TRBV30,TRBD1,once,TRBJ2-1,TGTGCCTGGAGTGTACGATGGGACAGGGTTATTAATGAGCAGTTCTTC,CAWSVRWDRVINEQFF
TRBV27,TRBD1,NA,TRBJ1-2,TGTGCCAGCAGTTCGCGGGACAGGGGCTTTGGCTACACCTTC,CASSSRDRGFGYTF
TRBV7-8,TRBD1,NA,TRBJ1-2,TGTGCCAGCAGCCAGGGACAGGGAGCTAACTATGGCTACACCTTC,CASSQGQGANYGYTF
TRBV5-4,TRBD1,NA,TRBJ2-7,TGTGCCATTAAGACAGGGGGAGCCTACGAGCAGTACTTC,CAIKTGGAYEQYF
TRBV13,TRBD1,NA,TRBJ2-7,TGTGCCAGCAGCCCGGGACAGGGGATGCAGCAGTACTTC,CASSPGQGMQQYF
TRBV29-1,NA,few,TRBJ1-1,TGCAGCGTTGCCTTTAACACTGAAGCTTTCTTT,CSVAFNTEAFF
TRBV11-2,NA,few,TRBJ1-3,TGTGCCAGCAGCCCAGAACCCCAGGTCTCTGGAAACACCATATATTTT,CASSPEPQVSGNTIYF
TRBV18,NA,NA,TRBJ1-2,TGTGCCAGCTCACCAGAGAGCAGGGGTCCTAACTATGGCTACACCTTC,CASSPESRGPNYGYTF
TRBV19,TRBD2,NA,TRBJ2-2,TGTGCCAGTAGTGTCTTGACTAGCGGGACCGGGGAGCTGTTTTTT,CASSVLTSGTGELFF
TRBV24-1,TRBD2,NA,TRBJ2-1,TGTGCCACCAGTGACCGGACTAGCGGGAGGGGATACAATGAGCAGTTCTTC,CATSDRTSGRGYNEQFF
TRBV10-3,NA,NA,TRBJ2-5,TGTGCCATCAGTGACAGGAAAGAGACCCAGTACTTC,CAISDRKETQYF
TRBV6-1,TRBD1,few,TRBJ1-1,TGTGCCAGCAGTGACCGGGACAGAAAATTGAACACTGAAGCTTTCTTT,CASSDRDRKLNTEAFF
TRBV11-3,TRBD1,NA,TRBJ2-1,TGTGCCAGCAGCTTAGGGGACAGGGATGTCAATGAGCAGTTCTTC,CASSLGDRDVNEQFF
TRBV19,NA,NA,TRBJ1-1,TGTGCCAGTAGTGGCCCTTTGAACACTGAAGCTTTCTTT,CASSGPLNTEAFF
TRBV6-5,NA,NA,TRBJ1-2,TGTGCCAGCAGTATGGGTCTTCGAGGCTATGGCTACACCTTC,CASSMGLRGYGYTF
TRBV27,NA,NA,TRBJ1-3,TGTGCCAGCAGGCCTACAGTGTTCTCTGGAAACACCATATATTTT,CASRPTVFSGNTIYF
TRBV15,TRBD2,NA,TRBJ2-1,TGTGCCACCAGGAGCGGAACCGGACTAGCGGGAGCCTATTACAATGAGCAGTTCTTC,CATRSGTGLAGAYYNEQFF
TRBV11-2,NA,NA,TRBJ2-4,TGTGCCAGCAGCTTACTAACCGTCCCCTACTTC,CASSLLTVPYF
TRBV29-1,NA,once,TRBJ1-2,TGCAGCGTTGAACGGTCCTATGGCTACACCTTC,CSVERSYGYTF